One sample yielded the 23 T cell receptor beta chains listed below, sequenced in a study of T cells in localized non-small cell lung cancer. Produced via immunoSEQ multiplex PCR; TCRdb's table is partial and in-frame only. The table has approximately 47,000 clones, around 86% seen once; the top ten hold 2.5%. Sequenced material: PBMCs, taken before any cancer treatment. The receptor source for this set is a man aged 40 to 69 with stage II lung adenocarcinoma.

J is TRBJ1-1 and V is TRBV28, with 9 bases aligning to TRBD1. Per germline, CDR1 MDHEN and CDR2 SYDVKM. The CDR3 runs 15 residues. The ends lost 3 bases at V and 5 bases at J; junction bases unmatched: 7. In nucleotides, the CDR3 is TGTGCCAGCAGTTTGAGGACAGGGGCAGGTACTGAAGCTTTCTTT. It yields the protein CASSLRTGAGTEAFF. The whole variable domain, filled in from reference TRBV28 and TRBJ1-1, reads DVKVTQSSRYLVKRTGEKVFLECVQDMDHENMFWYRQDPGLGLRLIYFSYDVKMKEKGDIPEGYSVSREKKERFSLILESASTNQTSMYLCASSLRTGAGTEAFFGQGTRLTVV.

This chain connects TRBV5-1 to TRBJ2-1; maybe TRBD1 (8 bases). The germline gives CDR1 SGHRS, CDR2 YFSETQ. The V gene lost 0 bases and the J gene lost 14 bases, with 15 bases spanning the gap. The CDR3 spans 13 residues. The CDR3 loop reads CASSLETGDYKFF. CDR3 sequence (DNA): TGCGCCAGCAGCTTGGAGACAGGGGACTACAAGTTCTTC.

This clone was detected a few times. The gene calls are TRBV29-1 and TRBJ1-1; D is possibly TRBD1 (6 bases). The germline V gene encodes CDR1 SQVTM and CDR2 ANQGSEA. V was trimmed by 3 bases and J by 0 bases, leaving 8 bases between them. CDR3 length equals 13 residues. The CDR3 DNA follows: TGCAGCGTTGAGGACAGCATGAACACTGAAGCTTTCTTT. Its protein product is CSVEDSMNTEAFF. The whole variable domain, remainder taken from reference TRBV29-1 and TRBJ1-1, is SAVISQKPSRDICQRGTSLTIQCQVDSQVTMMFWYRQQPGQSLTLIATANQGSEATYESGFVIDKFPISRPNLTFSTLTVSNMSPEDSSIYLCSVEDSMNTEAFFGQGTRLTVV.

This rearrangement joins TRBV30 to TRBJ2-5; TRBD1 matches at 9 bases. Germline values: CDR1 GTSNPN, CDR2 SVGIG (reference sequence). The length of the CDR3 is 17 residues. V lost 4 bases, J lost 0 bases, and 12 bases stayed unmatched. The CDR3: CAWKGTGKGGYQETQYF. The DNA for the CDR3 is TGTGCCTGGAAGGGGACAGGGAAGGGAGGGTACCAAGAGACCCAGTACTTC.

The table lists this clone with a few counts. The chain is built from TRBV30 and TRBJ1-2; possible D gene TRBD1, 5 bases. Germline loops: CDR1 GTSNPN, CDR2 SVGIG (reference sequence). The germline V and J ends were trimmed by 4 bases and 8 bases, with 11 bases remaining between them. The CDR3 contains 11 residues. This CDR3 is CAWKPGLGYTF. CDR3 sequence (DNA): TGTGCCTGGAAACCAGGGTTGGGCTACACCTTC.

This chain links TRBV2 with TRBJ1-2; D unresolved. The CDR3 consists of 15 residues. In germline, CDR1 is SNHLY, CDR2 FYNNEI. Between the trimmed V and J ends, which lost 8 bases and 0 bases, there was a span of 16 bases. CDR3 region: CASRTPEGANYGYTF. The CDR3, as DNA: TGTGCCAGCCGGACCCCCGAGGGTGCTAACTATGGCTACACCTTC.

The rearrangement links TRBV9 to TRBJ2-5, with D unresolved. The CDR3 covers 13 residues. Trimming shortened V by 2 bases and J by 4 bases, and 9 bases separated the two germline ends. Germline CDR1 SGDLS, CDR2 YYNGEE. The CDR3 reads CASSVWGSETQYF. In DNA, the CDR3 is TGTGCCAGCAGCGTCTGGGGTTCAGAGACCCAGTACTTC.

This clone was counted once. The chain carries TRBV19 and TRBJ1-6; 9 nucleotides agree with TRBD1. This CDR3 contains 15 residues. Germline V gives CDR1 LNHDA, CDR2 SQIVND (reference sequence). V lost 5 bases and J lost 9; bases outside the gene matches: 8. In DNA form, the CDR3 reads TGTGCCAGTAGTGCCGGACAGGGGTCTAGTTCACCCCTCCACTTT. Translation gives CASSAGQGSSSPLHF.

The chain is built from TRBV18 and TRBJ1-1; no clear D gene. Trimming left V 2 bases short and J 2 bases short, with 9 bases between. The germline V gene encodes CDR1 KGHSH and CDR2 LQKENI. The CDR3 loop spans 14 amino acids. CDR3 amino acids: CASSPEVVNTEAFF. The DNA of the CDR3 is TGTGCCAGCTCACCAGAGGTGGTCAACACTGAAGCTTTCTTT.

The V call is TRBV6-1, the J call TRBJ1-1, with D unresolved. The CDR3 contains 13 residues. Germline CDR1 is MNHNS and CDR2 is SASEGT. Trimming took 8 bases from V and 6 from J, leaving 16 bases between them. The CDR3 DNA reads TGTGCCAGCGCAAGTACACCAGTCCCTGAAGCTTTCTTT. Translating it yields CASASTPVPEAFF.

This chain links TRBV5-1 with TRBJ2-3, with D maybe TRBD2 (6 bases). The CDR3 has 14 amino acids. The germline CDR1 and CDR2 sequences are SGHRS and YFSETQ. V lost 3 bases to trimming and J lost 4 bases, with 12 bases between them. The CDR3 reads CASSSWGDSDTQYF. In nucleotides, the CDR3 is TGCGCCAGCAGCTCGTGGGGGGATTCAGATACGCAGTATTTT.

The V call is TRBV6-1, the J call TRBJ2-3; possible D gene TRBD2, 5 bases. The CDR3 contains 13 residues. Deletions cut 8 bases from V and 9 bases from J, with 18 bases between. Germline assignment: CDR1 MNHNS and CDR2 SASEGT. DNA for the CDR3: TGTGCCAGCTTCGATTGGGGAGCCGTGACGCAGTATTTT. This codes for CASFDWGAVTQYF.

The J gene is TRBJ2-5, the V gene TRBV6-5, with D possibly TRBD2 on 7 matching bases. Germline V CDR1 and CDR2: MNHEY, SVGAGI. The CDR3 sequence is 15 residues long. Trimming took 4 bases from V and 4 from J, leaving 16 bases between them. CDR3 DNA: TGTGCCAGCAGTTTCCTTGGGGGGGCTTCAGAGACCCAGTACTTC. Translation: CASSFLGGASETQYF.

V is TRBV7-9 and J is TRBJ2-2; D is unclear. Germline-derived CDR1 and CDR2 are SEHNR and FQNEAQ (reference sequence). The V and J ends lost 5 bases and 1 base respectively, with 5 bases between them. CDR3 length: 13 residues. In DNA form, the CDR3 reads TGTGCCAGCAGCGTTCAGAACACCGGGGAGCTGTTTTTT. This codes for CASSVQNTGELFF.

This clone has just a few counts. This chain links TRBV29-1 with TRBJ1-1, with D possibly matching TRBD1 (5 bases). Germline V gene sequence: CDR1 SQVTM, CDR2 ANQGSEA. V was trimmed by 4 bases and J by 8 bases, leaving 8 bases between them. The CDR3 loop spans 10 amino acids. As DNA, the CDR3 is TGCAGCGTTGGGACATTCGAAGCTTTCTTT. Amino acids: CSVGTFEAFF. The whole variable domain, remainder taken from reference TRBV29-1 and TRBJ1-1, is SAVISQKPSRDICQRGTSLTIQCQVDSQVTMMFWYRQQPGQSLTLIATANQGSEATYESGFVIDKFPISRPNLTFSTLTVSNMSPEDSSIYLCSVGTFEAFFGQGTRLTVV.

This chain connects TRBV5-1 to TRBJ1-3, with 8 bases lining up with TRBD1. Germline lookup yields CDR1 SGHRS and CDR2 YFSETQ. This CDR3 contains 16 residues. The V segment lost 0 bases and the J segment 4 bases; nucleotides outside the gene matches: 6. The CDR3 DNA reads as TGCGCCAGCAGCTTGGGAAGGACAGGGATCGGAAACACCATATATTTT. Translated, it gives CASSLGRTGIGNTIYF.

The CDR3 loop reads CASNWGPGGDTQYF. In nucleotides, the CDR3 is TGCGCCAGCAACTGGGGACCAGGGGGAGATACGCAGTATTTT. The rearrangement joins TRBV5-1 to TRBJ2-3, with 7 bases that match TRBD1. CDR1 and CDR2 from the germline V gene are SGHRS and YFSETQ. V shed 6 bases, J shed 5 bases, and the junction held 9 bases outside the gene matches. The CDR3 extends over 14 amino acids.

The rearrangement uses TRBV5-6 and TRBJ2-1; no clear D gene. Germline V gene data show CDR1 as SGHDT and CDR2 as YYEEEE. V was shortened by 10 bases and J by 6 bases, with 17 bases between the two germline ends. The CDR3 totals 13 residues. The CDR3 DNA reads TGTGCCTCCCTGTCCGGGCCTACCAATGAGCAGTTCTTC. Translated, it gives CASLSGPTNEQFF.

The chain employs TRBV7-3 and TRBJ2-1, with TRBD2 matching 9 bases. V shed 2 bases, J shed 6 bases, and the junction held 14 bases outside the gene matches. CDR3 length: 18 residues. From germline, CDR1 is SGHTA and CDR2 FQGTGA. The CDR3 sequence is CASSLRGGVAGAANEQFF. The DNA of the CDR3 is TGTGCCAGCAGCTTACGGGGTGGGGTAGCGGGAGCAGCCAATGAGCAGTTCTTC.

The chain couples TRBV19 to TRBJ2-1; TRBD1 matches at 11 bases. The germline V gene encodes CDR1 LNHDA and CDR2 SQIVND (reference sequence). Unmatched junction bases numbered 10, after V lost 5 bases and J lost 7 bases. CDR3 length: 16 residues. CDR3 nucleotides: TGTGCCAGTAGTTCCCAACGGGACAGGGGGAGGAATGAGCAGTTCTTC. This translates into CASSSQRDRGRNEQFF.

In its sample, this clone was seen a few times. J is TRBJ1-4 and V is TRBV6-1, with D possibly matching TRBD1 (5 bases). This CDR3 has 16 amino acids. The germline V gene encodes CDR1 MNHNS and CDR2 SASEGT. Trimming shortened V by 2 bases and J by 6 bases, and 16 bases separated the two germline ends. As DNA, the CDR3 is TGTGCCAGCAGTGAAATTGGGGGATCAATGGATGAAAAACTGTTTTTT. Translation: CASSEIGGSMDEKLFF.

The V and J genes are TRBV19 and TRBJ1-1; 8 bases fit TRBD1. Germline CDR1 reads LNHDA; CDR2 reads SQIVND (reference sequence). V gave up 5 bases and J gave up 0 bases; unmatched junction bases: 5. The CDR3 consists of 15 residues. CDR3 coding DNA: TGTGCCAGTAGTGGGATGGGACAGGTGAACACTGAAGCTTTCTTT. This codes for CASSGMGQVNTEAFF.

CDR3 coding DNA: TGCGCCAGCAGTTCGGACACAGGGAACACTGAAGCTTTCTTT. Amino acid sequence: CASSSDTGNTEAFF. The rearrangement links TRBV5-1 to TRBJ1-1, with D perhaps TRBD1 (5 bases). V lost 5 bases and J lost 1, with 12 bases in between. Germline CDR1 reads SGHRS; CDR2 reads YFSETQ. The CDR3 spans 14 residues.